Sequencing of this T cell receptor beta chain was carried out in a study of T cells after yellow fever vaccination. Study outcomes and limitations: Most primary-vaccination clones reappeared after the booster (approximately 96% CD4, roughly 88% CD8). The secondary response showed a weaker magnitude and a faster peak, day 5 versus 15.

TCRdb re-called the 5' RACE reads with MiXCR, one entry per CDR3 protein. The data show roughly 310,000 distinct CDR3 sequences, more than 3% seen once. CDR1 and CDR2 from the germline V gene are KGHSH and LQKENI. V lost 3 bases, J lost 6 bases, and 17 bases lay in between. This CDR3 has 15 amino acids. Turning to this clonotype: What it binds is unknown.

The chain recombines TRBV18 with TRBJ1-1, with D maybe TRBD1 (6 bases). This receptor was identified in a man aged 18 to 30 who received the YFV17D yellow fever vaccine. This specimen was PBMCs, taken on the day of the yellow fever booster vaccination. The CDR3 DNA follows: TGTGCCAGCTCACCCAGGGAGACAGGAACCTCTGAAGCTTTCTTT. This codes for CASSPRETGTSEAFF.